This T cell receptor (beta chain) was obtained from a study of beta chain features in type 1 diabetes. Notes on the study in general: Among patients, naive, central memory and Treg TCRB repertoires appeared more similar than among healthy donors. Among type 1 diabetes patients, VDJ junctions had fewer insertions and more deletions. In all four CD4+ subsets, TCRB CDR3 length was significantly, moderately reduced in type 1 diabetes.

With 0 bases clipped from V and 5 bases from J, the junction kept 8 bases outside the gene matches. Germline V gives CDR1 SGHRS, CDR2 YFSETQ. This CDR3 is 16 amino acids long. Expressed TCRB transcripts got sequenced, as all isolated RNA was reverse transcribed. Clones were read by immunoSEQ multiplex PCR, and TCRdb kept only the in-frame ones, dropping some. The sample records roughly 260,000 clones, about 20% being singletons. As to this clone: Its specificity is not known.

The sample taken for sequencing was naive CD4+ T cells from blood. This TCR came from a woman aged 40 to 55 with type 1 diabetes. The genes are TRBV5-1 and TRBJ2-1; 7 bases align to TRBD2. The CDR3 nucleotides read TGCGCCAGCAGCTTGGCCGTGCCTAGCGGCCACAATGAGCAGTTCTTC. It translates to CASSLAVPSGHNEQFF.